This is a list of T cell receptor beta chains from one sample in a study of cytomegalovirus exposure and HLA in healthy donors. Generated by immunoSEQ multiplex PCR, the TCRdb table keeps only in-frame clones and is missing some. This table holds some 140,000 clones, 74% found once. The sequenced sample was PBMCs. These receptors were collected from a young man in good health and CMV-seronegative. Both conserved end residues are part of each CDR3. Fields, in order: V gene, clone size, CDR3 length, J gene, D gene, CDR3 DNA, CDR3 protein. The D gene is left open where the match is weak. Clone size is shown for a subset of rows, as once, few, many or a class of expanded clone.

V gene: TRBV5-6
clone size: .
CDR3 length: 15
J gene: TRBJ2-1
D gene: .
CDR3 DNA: TGTGCCAGCAGCTCCGGTGGGAGCTCCTACAATGAGCAGTTCTTC
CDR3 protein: CASSSGGSSYNEQFF

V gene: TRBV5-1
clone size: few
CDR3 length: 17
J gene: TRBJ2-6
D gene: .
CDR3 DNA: TGCGCCAGCAGCTTGGAAGGCGGTAGCTCTGGGGCCAACGTCCTGACTTTC
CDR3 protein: CASSLEGGSSGANVLTF

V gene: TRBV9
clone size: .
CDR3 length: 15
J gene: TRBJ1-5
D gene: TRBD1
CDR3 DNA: TGTGCCAGCAGCCCCCGGGACAGGGAGTGGGAGCCCCAGCATTTT
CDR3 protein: CASSPRDREWEPQHF

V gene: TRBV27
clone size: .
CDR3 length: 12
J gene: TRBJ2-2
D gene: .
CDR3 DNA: TGTGCCAGCAGTTTATCGTACGGGGAGCTGTTTTTT
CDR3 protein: CASSLSYGELFF

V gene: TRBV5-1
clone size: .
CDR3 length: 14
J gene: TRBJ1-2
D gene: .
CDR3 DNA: TGCGCCAGCAGCTTGGATTGGTCCAGGGTCGGCTACACCTTC
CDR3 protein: CASSLDWSRVGYTF

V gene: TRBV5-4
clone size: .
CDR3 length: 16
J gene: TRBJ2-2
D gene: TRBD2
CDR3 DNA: TGTGCCAGCAGCCCACCGGGACGGGGGGGCACCGGGGAGCTGTTTTTT
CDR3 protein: CASSPPGRGGTGELFF

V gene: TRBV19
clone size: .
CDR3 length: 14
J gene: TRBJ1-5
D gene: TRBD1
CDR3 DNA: TGTGCCAGTAGCCTTTGGACAGGGGATCAGCCCCAGCATTTT
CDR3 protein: CASSLWTGDQPQHF

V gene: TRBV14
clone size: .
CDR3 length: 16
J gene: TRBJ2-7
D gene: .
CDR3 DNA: TGTGCCAGCAGCCACCCGGGAGGGGGCGGCTCCTACGAGCAGTACTTC
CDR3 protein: CASSHPGGGGSYEQYF

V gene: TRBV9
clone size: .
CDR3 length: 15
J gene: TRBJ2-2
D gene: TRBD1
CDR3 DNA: TGTGCCAGCAGCGTAGCAGGGGGCGCGCCCGGGGAGCTGTTTTTT
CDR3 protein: CASSVAGGAPGELFF

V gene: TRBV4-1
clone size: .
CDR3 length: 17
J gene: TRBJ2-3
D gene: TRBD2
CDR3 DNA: TGCGCCAGCAGCCAATCTAATGGACTAGGCGGCACAGATACGCAGTATTTT
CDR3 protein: CASSQSNGLGGTDTQYF

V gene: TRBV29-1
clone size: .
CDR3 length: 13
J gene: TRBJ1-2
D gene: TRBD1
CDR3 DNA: TGCAGCGTTGAAGAGGACAGGGTCGATGGCTACACCTTC
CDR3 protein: CSVEEDRVDGYTF

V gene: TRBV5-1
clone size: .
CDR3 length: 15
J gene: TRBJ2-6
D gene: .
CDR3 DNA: TGCGCCAGCAGCCTCACAGGGACTGGGGCCAACGTCCTGACTTTC
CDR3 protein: CASSLTGTGANVLTF

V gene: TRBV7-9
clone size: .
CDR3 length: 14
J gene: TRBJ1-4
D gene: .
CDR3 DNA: TGTGCCAGCAGCCAGACAGTTACTAATGAAAAACTGTTTTTT
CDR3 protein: CASSQTVTNEKLFF

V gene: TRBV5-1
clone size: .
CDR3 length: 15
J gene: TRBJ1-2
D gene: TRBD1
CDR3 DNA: TGCGCCAGCAGCTTGACAGGGGCCTCTAACTATGGCTACACCTTC
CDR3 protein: CASSLTGASNYGYTF

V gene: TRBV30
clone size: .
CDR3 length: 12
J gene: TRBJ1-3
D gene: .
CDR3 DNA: TGTGCCTGGAGGGCCCGTGGAAACACCATATATTTT
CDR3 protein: CAWRARGNTIYF

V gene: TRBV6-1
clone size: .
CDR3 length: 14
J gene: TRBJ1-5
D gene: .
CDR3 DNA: TGTGCCACCGATCCGGGGTATAGCAATCAGCCCCAGAATTTT
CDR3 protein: CATDPGYSNQPQNF

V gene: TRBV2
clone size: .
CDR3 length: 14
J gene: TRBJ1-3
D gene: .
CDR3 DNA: TGTGCCAGCACGCCAGGGGAGACTGGAAACACCATATATTTT
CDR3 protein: CASTPGETGNTIYF

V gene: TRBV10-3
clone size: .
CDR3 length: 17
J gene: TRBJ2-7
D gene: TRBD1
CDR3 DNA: TGTGCCATCAGTGGAGAAAGGGGGACAGGGATTACCTACGAGCAGTACTTC
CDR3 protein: CAISGERGTGITYEQYF

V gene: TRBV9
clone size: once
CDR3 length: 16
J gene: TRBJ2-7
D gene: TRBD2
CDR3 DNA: TGTGCCAGCAGCGCGACCGGGACTAGCGGGGACTACGAGCAGTACTTC
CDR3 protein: CASSATGTSGDYEQYF

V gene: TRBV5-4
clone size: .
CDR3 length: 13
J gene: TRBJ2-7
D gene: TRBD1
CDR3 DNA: TGTGCCAGCAGAACAGGGGGAAGGGACGAGCAGTACTTC
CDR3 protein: CASRTGGRDEQYF

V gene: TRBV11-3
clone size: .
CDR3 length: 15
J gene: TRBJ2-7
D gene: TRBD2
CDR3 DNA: TGTGCCAGCAGCTTTACTAGCGGGGGTCGAGGTGAGCAGTACTTC
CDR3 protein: CASSFTSGGRGEQYF

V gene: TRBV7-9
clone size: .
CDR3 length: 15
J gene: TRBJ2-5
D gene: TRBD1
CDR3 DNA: TGTGCCAGCAGCTTTGAAGAGACAGGGGAAGAGACCCAGTACTTC
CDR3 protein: CASSFEETGEETQYF

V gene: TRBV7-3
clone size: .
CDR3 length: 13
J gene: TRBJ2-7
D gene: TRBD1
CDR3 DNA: TGTGCCAGCAGCTCAACAGGGGCGGACGAGCAGTACTTC
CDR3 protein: CASSSTGADEQYF

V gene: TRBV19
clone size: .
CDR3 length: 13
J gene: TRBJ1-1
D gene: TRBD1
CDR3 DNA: TGTGCCAGTAGCCGGGACAGGAACACTGAAGCTTTCTTT
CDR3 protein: CASSRDRNTEAFF

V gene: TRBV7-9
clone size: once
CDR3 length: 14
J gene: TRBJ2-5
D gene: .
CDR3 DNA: TGTGCCAGCAGCTTAGCAGGGGCGGCGGAGACCCAGTACTTC
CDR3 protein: CASSLAGAAETQYF

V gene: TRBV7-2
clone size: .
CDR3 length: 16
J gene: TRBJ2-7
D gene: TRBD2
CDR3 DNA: TGTGCCAGCAGCTTAGGCCTAGCGGGGGGGCCCAACGAGCAGTACTTC
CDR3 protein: CASSLGLAGGPNEQYF

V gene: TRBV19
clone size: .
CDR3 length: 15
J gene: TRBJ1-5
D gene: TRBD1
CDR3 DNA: TGTGCCAGTAGTCCGGGACAGGGGAGCAATCAGCCCCAGCATTTT
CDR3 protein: CASSPGQGSNQPQHF

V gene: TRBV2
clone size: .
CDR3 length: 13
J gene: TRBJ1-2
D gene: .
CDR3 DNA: TGTGCCAGCAGTGGGGATCTGAGAGGGTGCTACACCTTC
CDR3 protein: CASSGDLRGCYTF

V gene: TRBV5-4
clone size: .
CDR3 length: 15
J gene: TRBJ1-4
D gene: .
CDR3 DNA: TGTGCCAGCAGCCCGGACAGTGATCCGAATGAAAAACTGTTTTTT
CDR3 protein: CASSPDSDPNEKLFF

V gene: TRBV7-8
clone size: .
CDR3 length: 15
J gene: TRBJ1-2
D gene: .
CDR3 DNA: TGTGCCAGCAGCATAGGACAGTTTTTTAACTATGGCTACACCTTC
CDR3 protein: CASSIGQFFNYGYTF

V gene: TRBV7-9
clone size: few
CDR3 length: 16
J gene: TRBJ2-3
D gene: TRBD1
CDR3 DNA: TGTGCCAGCAGCTTAGGTGACAGGGGGCGTACAGATACGCAGTATTTT
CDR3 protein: CASSLGDRGRTDTQYF

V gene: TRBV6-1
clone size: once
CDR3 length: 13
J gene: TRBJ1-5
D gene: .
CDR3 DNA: TGTGCCAGCAGTGAAATGTACAATCAGCCCCAGCATTTT
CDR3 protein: CASSEMYNQPQHF

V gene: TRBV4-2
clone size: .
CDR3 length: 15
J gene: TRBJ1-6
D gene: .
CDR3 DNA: TGTGCCAGCAGCCAAGATCAAAACAGAAATTCACCCCTCCACTTT
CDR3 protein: CASSQDQNRNSPLHF

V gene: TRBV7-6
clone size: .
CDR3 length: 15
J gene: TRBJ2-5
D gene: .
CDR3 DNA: TGTGCCAGCAGCTTAGGTGGACAGCGACAAGAGACCCAGTACTTC
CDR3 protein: CASSLGGQRQETQYF

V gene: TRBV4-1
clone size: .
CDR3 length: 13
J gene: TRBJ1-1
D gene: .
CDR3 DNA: TGCGCTTCGGCCGGGGGAAGGAACACTGAAGCTTTCTTT
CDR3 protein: CASAGGRNTEAFF

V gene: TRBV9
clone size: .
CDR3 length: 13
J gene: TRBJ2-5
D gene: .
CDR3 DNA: TGTGCCAGCAGCGTAGGGGAACCGGGGGAGCAGTACTTC
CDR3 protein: CASSVGEPGEQYF

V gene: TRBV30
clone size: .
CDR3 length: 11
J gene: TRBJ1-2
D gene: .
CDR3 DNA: TGTGCCTGGAGCTTATCCGGTGGCTACACCTTC
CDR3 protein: CAWSLSGGYTF

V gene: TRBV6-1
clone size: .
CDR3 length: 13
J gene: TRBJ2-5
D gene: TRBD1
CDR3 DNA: TGTGCCAGCAAAGGACAGGGCGTGGAGACCCAGTACTTC
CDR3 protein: CASKGQGVETQYF

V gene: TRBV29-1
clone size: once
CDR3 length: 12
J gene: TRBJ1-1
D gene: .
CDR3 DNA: TGCAGCGTTCCAGGGCAGGACACTGAAGCTTTCTTT
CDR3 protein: CSVPGQDTEAFF

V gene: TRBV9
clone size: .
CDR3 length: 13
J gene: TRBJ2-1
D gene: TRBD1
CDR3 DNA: TGTGCCAGCAGCGTGACAGGGAACAATGAGCAGTTCTTC
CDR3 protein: CASSVTGNNEQFF

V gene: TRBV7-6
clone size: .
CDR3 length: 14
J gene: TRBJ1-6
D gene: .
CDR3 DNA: TGTGCCAGCAGCCACCGAGATCCCAATTCACCCCTCAACTTT
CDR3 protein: CASSHRDPNSPLNF

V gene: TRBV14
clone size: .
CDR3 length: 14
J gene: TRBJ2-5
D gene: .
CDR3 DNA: TGTGCCAGCAGCCCCCCCGCGGGGAGGGAGACCCAGTACTTC
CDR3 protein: CASSPPAGRETQYF

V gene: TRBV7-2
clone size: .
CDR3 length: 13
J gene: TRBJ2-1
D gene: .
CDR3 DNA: TGTGCCAGCAGCTTAAGCTATTACAATGAGCAGTTCTTC
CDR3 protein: CASSLSYYNEQFF

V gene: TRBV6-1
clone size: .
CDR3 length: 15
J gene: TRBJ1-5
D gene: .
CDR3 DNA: TGTGCCAGCAGTGTAGAGGGGGATAGCAATCAGCCCCAGCATTTT
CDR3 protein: CASSVEGDSNQPQHF

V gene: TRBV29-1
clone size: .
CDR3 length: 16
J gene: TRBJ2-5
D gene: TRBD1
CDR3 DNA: TGCAGCGTTGAAGAGGACGGGACAGGAGGAAGAGAGACCCAGTACTTC
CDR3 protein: CSVEEDGTGGRETQYF

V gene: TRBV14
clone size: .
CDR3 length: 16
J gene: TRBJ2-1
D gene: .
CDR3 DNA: TGTGCCAGCAGCCAAGATAGGGGCCGGCGGATGAATGAGCAGTTCTTC
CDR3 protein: CASSQDRGRRMNEQFF

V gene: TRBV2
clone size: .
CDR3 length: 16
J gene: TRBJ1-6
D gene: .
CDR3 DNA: TGTGCCAGCAGGGCCACCTTCGGCAGGGTTAATTCACCCCTCCACTTT
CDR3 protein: CASRATFGRVNSPLHF

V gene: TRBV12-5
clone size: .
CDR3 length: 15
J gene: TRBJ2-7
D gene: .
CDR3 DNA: TGTGCTAGTGGTTTATCCGGGGAAGGCACCTACGAGCAGTACTTC
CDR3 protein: CASGLSGEGTYEQYF

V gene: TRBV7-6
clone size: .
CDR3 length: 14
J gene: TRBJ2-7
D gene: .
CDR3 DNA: TGTGCCAGCAGCTTAGCGTCAGGGCCCTACGAGCAGTACTTC
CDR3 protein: CASSLASGPYEQYF

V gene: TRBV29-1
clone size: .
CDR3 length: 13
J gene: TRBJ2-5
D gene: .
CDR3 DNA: TGCAGCGTTGACGGCGGGGGCGGGGGGACCCAGTACTTC
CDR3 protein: CSVDGGGGGTQYF

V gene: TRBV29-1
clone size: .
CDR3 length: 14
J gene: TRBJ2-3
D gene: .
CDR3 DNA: TGCAGCGTCACAGGGAGCAGGGGTGCAGATACGCAGTATTTT
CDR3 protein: CSVTGSRGADTQYF

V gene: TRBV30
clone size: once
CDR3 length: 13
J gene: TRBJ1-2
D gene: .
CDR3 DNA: TGTGCCTGGGCCCCCGGGGGGGGCCATGGCTACCCCTTC
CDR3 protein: CAWAPGGGHGYPF

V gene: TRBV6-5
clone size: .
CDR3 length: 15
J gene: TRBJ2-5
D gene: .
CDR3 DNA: TGTGCCAGCAGGGTGGGGCAGGGCTTGGGAGAGACCCAGTACTTC
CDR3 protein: CASRVGQGLGETQYF